The source of this T cell receptor beta chain is a study of T cell responses to AZD1222 COVID-19 vaccine (dated by TCRdb to the early 2020s). Regarding the complete study: TCR sequencing covered 233 trial participants: 200 to 220 given two doses of AZD1222 and 26 given two doses of MenACWY control vaccine. Trial participants were enrolled into age subgroups of 18-55, 56-69 and 70-plus years, which contained about 150, 27 and 61 TCR-sequenced participants, respectively.

The meaning of the sample's time point label: about 28 days (+/-7) after the second vaccine dose. AZD1222 recipients with second doses at about 4 weeks or about 12 weeks were pooled, because spike-specific TCR depth and breadth did not differ between schedules. Samples from vaccinated people were obtained from the UK trials COV001 and COV002, which included a single-blind randomized controlled phase 2/3 trial of AZD1222 (ChAdOx1 nCoV-19) in healthy adults. For TCRbeta chain sequencing, PBMC samples were collected from trial participants at day 0 and at day 28 after the second dose. Details on this clone: The target of this receptor is not known. No quality values exist for individual bases; no much larger clone is one base distant.

The CDR3 regions of human TCRbeta chains were analyzed by immunosequencing. As for the original processing: TCRs in the repertoires were matched against a reference library of SARS-CoV-2-specific TCRs that had been generated with the MIRA antigen-specificity platform. Breadth was defined as the fraction of unique TCRs that were SARS-CoV-2-associated, and depth was defined as the fraction of total T cells that were SARS-CoV-2-associated. Each spike-specific TCR was assigned to its reactive spike region and to a CD4 or CD8 class using the MIRA data. Log10-transformed breadth and depth values were compared by one-way ANOVA with Sidak's multiple comparisons tests. Imported from immuneACCESS, the table was reduced by TCRdb to in-frame sequences with V and J called. These copies leave out some clones; in studies compared against another copy, an unresolved V gene accounts for under half, and the cause of the remainder is not known. V and J calls and clone size follow that table, whereas D and trimming were derived from the DNA. This sample is represented by roughly 84,000 clones; 70% to 90% of them were singletons. The biggest ten clones account for 11% of the sample.

The research as a whole found: Because no day 14 peak-response samples were available, repertoires were characterized only after the peak T cell response. In the small 56-69-year group, the increase in depth fell short of significance, most likely because of low power. CD4 TCRs associated with the vaccine covered the entire spike protein, and the dominant responses were in regions 160-218 and 743-854. Conclusions about previously exposed vaccinees are limited because only six or seven AZD1222 recipients were SARS-CoV-2 seropositive at baseline. Participants were mostly white British, with more females than males. The authors suggested clonal diversity may have been underestimated. A significant rise in spike-specific TCR breadth and depth was observed after two AZD1222 doses relative to day 0 and relative to MenACWY recipients. Epitopes outside the regions mutated in the B.1.351 and B.1.1.7 variants were reportedly recognized by nearly half of the unique spike-specific TCRs.

The CDR3 has 15 amino acids, counting the end cysteine and phenylalanine. Only the CDR3 part of the read is kept: 45 bases, read in frame from the first base. Via the germline V gene, CDR1 is LGHNA and CDR2 YNFKEQ. Relative to germline, V is 4 bases shorter and J is 1 base shorter, with 13 bases between their ends. The receptor's source is an adult who received the AZD1222 COVID-19 vaccine. The chain is made from TRBV4-2 and TRBJ1-1; TRBD1 is perhaps the D gene, given 5 matching bases. This sample comprised peripheral blood, obtained 28 days after the second AZD1222 dose. The CDR3 has the sequence CASSPGAGENTEAFF. The nucleotides are TGTGCCAGCAGCCCCGGGGCGGGAGAGAACACTGAAGCTTTCTTT.